This T cell receptor (beta chain) derives from a study of blood T cell repertoires in COVID-19. Study as a whole: The origin of the acute and convalescent COVID-19 samples was the United States, Italy and Spain. T cells, B-cell-depleted T cells, or PBMCs supplied cDNA or gDNA.

The Seattle site enrolled patients during active infection and followed them longitudinally. In the original processing: Nucleated cell number was recorded as an estimate derived from reference gene primer amplification. Assay used: immunoSEQ multiplex PCR; TCRdb lists only in-frame clones, some missing. Clone size and V and J calls were adopted from that table, with D and trimming inferred from the DNA. The sample consists of some 70,000 clones, roughly 87% of them appearing once. The germline V gene encodes CDR1 MDHEN and CDR2 SYDVKM. The CDR3 covers 16 residues. V gave up 6 bases and J gave up 3 bases; unmatched junction bases: 8.

The V and J genes are TRBV28 and TRBJ2-2; 9 bases map to TRBD2. The sample comprised peripheral blood. The sequence came from a woman aged 50 to 65 with COVID-19, enrolled during active disease. The chain's CDR3 is CASRIAGESDTGELFF. Written as DNA, the CDR3 is TGTGCCAGCAGGATAGCGGGAGAGTCGGACACCGGGGAGCTGTTTTTT.